The T cell receptor beta chain under discussion was sequenced for a study of OX40 agonist ivuxolimab in advanced cancers. General observations from the study: CD8+ T cells showed, on average, more clonal expansion than CD4+ cells. It was also the case that some nonresponders had low normalized T-cell clonal expansion.

V was shortened by 5 bases and J by 3 bases, with 11 bases between the two germline ends. Germline lookup yields CDR1 MDHEN and CDR2 SYDVKM. This CDR3 contains 13 residues. As to this clone: Its antigen is as yet unknown.

Blood was sampled at baseline, cycle 4 day 1, and cycle 7 day 1. This table comes from immunoSEQ multiplex PCR, and its TCRdb copy is limited to in-frame clones, with some not included. This table holds about 62,000 clones, roughly 85% found once. The sample was CD4+ or CD8+ T cells sorted from blood, taken in a trial of the OX40 agonist ivuxolimab. This TCR came from an adult with an advanced solid tumor such as melanoma, head and neck, liver or kidney cancer. The rearrangement uses TRBV28 and TRBJ2-7, with D unresolved. The CDR3 DNA is TGTGCCAGCAGTCGAACACCAGGCTACGAGCAGTACTTC. This translates into CASSRTPGYEQYF.